A single sample gave rise to the 21 T cell receptor beta chains below, sequenced in a study of immune cell composition in non-small cell lung cancer. The normal lung sample lay at least 3 cm, and maximally far, from the tumour. Here immunoSEQ multiplex PCR was the method, and the copy in TCRdb shows in-frame clones only, minus some. The sample lists 2,500 or so clones; roughly 81% were seen once. The sequencing input was non-adjacent lung tissue. All receptors come from a human donor with non-small cell lung cancer.

The chain recombines TRBV28 with TRBJ2-7; D may be TRBD2 (7 bases). The germline V and J ends were trimmed by 2 bases and 5 bases, with 16 bases remaining between them. Germline CDR1 is MDHEN and CDR2 is SYDVKM. The CDR3 spans 15 residues. The CDR3 is CASSLGGAGMDEQYF. CDR3 nucleotides: TGTGCCAGCAGTTTAGGGGGGGCAGGGATGGACGAGCAGTACTTC.

The sample holds one count of this clone. The chain recombines TRBV10-3 with TRBJ2-7, with 10 bases aligning to TRBD2. V lost 8 bases and J lost 3; bases outside the gene matches: 4. The CDR3 runs 13 residues. Germline CDR1 reads ENHRY; CDR2 reads SYGVKD. The CDR3 region is CAIASSGSYEQYF. The DNA for the CDR3 is TGTGCCATCGCGTCTAGCGGGAGCTACGAGCAGTACTTC.

In DNA form, the CDR3 reads TGTGCCAGCTCACCTCAAGGACAGGGGGTGCGGAACACTGAAGCTTTCTTT. Translating it yields CASSPQGQGVRNTEAFF. The chain recombines TRBV18 with TRBJ1-1; 10 nucleotides match TRBD1. V dropped 3 bases and J dropped 1; count of bases not matched to a gene: 8. The CDR3 covers 17 residues. Germline V CDR1 and CDR2: KGHSH, LQKENI.

The gene calls are TRBV7-6 and TRBJ2-3, with 7 bases aligning to TRBD2. V was pared by 1 base and J by 5 bases, with 3 bases of the junction left unmatched. CDR1 and CDR2 (germline): SGHVS, FNYEAQ. The CDR3 extends over 14 amino acids. The chain's CDR3 is CASSLGGRGDTQYF. CDR3 nucleotides: TGTGCCAGCAGCTTAGGCGGGAGAGGAGATACGCAGTATTTT.

The rearrangement uses TRBV4-1 and TRBJ2-7; 8 bases map to TRBD1. J lost 4 bases, V lost 2 bases, and 16 bases had no gene match. The CDR3 has 18 amino acids. CDR1 is MGHRA, CDR2 YSYEKL, per germline. The CDR3 reads CASSQPPGAAGGRYEQYF. The CDR3 DNA is TGCGCCAGCAGCCAACCTCCCGGGGCGGCAGGGGGCAGGTACGAGCAGTACTTC.

This sequence joins TRBV7-2 and TRBJ2-5, with D maybe TRBD1 (5 bases). Trimming pared 0 bases from V and 5 bases from J, leaving 13 bases between. The CDR3 is 15 amino acids. Germline CDR1 and CDR2: SGHTA and FQGNSA. The CDR3 is CASSLAGAPAETQYF. DNA of the CDR3: TGTGCCAGCAGCTTAGCTGGGGCCCCGGCCGAGACCCAGTACTTC.

The V call is TRBV5-4, the J call TRBJ2-3, with D possibly matching TRBD1 (5 bases). The V and J ends lost 4 bases and 1 base respectively, with 16 bases between them. Per the germline V gene, CDR1 is SGHNT and CDR2 is YYREEE (reference sequence). This CDR3 is 16 amino acids long. The DNA of the CDR3 is TGTGCCAGCAGCGTTCTTGGGGCCCTCCGCACAGATACGCAGTATTTT. Its protein is CASSVLGALRTDTQYF.

The chain employs TRBV14 and TRBJ2-3, with D tentatively TRBD2 (6 bases). Germline lookup yields CDR1 SGHDN and CDR2 FVKESK. The CDR3 has 18 amino acids. V dropped 0 bases and J dropped 2 bases, with 18 bases sitting between them. The chain's CDR3 is CASSQDLHGGGSTDTQYF. The CDR3 DNA follows: TGTGCCAGCAGCCAAGATCTTCACGGGGGAGGTTCCACAGATACGCAGTATTTT.

The genes are TRBV5-6 and TRBJ2-3; weak D call: TRBD2 (6 bases). Germline V gives CDR1 SGHDT, CDR2 YYEEEE. This CDR3 has 15 residues. V was cut by 1 base and J by 2 bases, with 11 bases left in between. CDR3 nucleotide sequence: TGTGCCAGCAGCTTGCCGTCGGGAGCCACAGATACGCAGTATTTT. This encodes CASSLPSGATDTQYF.

The chain recombines TRBV7-3 with TRBJ2-3; TRBD1 matches at 9 bases. The CDR3 has 16 amino acids. V trimming: 5 bases; J trimming: 4 bases; junction bases outside the gene matches: 10. From germline, CDR1 is SGHTA and CDR2 FQGTGA. CDR3 sequence reads: CASSPAGTGMADTQYF. The CDR3 DNA reads TGTGCCAGCAGCCCCGCCGGGACAGGGATGGCAGATACGCAGTATTTT.

This clone occurred once. The V and J genes are TRBV19 and TRBJ2-3, with TRBD2 matching over 9 bases. Germline V gene lookup returns CDR1 LNHDA and CDR2 SQIVND (reference sequence). This CDR3 contains 16 residues. V trimming: 1 base; J trimming: 2 bases; junction bases outside the gene matches: 4. CDR3 in amino acids: CASSIGLAGITDTQYF. CDR3 coding DNA: TGTGCCAGTAGTATAGGGCTAGCGGGGATCACAGATACGCAGTATTTT.

The chain uses TRBV7-8 and TRBJ2-5, with TRBD2 matching 10 bases. J gave up 1 base and V 5 bases, and 7 bases lay outside the gene matches. The CDR3 sequence is 16 residues long. Germline CDR1 SGHVS, CDR2 FQNEAQ. In DNA, the CDR3 is TGTGCCAGCAGCCCCGGACTAGCGGAGCTCCAAGAGACCCAGTACTTC. Translated: CASSPGLAELQETQYF.

V and J are TRBV6-6 and TRBJ1-1, with 11 bases lining up with TRBD1. Germline CDR1 and CDR2: MNHNY and SVGAGI (reference sequence). Trimming at V came to 5 bases and at J to 6 bases, leaving 11 bases not matched to a gene. The CDR3 has 16 residues. CDR3 coding DNA: TGTGCCAGCAGTCTCCAGTCTGGACAGGGGGCAGCTGAAGCTTTCTTT. The encoded protein is CASSLQSGQGAAEAFF.

The rearrangement joins TRBV23-1 to TRBJ1-1; possible D gene TRBD1, 5 bases. TRBV23-1 is noted as an ORF with a role that remains uncertain. Trimming removed 3 bases at V and 0 bases at J, with 14 bases between. The CDR3 consists of 16 residues. The CDR3 sequence is CASSHPGGAMNTEAFF. Here the CDR3 DNA reads TGCGCCAGCAGTCACCCCGGGGGAGCGATGAACACTGAAGCTTTCTTT.

This chain joins TRBV6-1 and TRBJ2-7, with D possibly being TRBD1 (5 bases). CDR3 length equals 14 residues. Germline V CDR1 and CDR2: MNHNS, SASEGT. The V and J ends lost 6 bases and 3 bases respectively, with 15 bases between them. The CDR3 DNA follows: TGTGCCAGCAGGACAGACAGCGCCCACTACGAGCAGTACTTC. It translates to CASRTDSAHYEQYF.

This chain connects TRBV15 to TRBJ2-7; a weak D match, TRBD2 (6 bases). Trimming took off 0 bases at V and 7 bases at J, with 25 bases between the two ends. This CDR3 spans 18 amino acids. The germline V gene has CDR1 LNHNV and CDR2 YYDKDF (reference sequence). The CDR3 loop is CATSREWQAGLGRTEQYF. The CDR3 region has the DNA TGTGCCACCAGCAGAGAATGGCAGGCGGGATTAGGCAGGACGGAGCAGTACTTC.

The chain carries TRBV29-1 and TRBJ2-7; 12 nucleotides align to TRBD2. The CDR3 is 15 residues long. V trimming: 4 bases; J trimming: 5 bases; junction bases outside the gene matches: 9. The germline CDR1 and CDR2 sequences are SQVTM and ANQGSEA. This chain's CDR3 is CSVGGQRLAGDEQYF. In DNA form, the CDR3 reads TGCAGCGTTGGTGGTCAGCGACTAGCGGGAGACGAGCAGTACTTC.

This clone turned up a few times. An end of the junction differs from the germline gene, which may be a read error. This rearrangement joins TRBV7-8 to TRBJ1-1; 7 nucleotides agree with TRBD1. Germline CDR1 reads SGHVS; CDR2 reads FQNEAQ. The CDR3 runs to 12 residues. CDR3 loop: CASSLGTAEAFF. The DNA for the CDR3 is TGTGCCAGCAGTTTAGGGACAGCTGAAGCTTTCTTT.

The J gene is TRBJ2-1, the V gene TRBV19, with 7 bases fitting TRBD2. Germline V CDR1 and CDR2: LNHDA, SQIVND (reference sequence). The junction had 9 bases not matched to a gene; V was cut back by 5 bases and J by 5 bases. The CDR3 length is 15 residues. CDR3 loop: CASSQTSALDNEQFF. CDR3 in DNA: TGTGCCAGTAGTCAAACTAGCGCACTAGACAATGAGCAGTTCTTC.

The chain combines TRBV4-3 with TRBJ1-2, with 9 bases matching TRBD1. The length of the CDR3 is 17 residues. Unmatched junction bases numbered 7, after V lost 0 bases and J lost 2 bases. Germline CDR1 LGHNA, CDR2 YSLEER. CDR3 sequence reads: CASSQDSRTGANYGYTF. The CDR3 coding sequence is TGCGCCAGCAGCCAAGATTCCAGGACAGGGGCCAACTATGGCTACACCTTC.

The J gene is TRBJ2-7, the V gene TRBV18; the D gene is possibly TRBD1 (6 bases). The CDR3 is 12 residues long. CDR1 and CDR2 (germline): KGHSH, LQKENI. V lost 5 bases, J lost 5 bases, and 10 bases lay in between. The DNA of the CDR3 is TGTGCCAGCTCATCCACAGGGAACGAGCAGTACTTC. It is translated as CASSSTGNEQYF.